This TCR beta chain was recorded in a study of siplizumab effects on memory and regulatory T cells. Overall study results and limits: Neither a naive nor a memory phenotype was assignable to roughly 75-95% of proliferating CD4+ or CD8+ clones.

Roughly 92,000 TCR templates per sample were assayed. TCRdb's copy holds only in-frame clones and misses some; the assay was immunoSEQ multiplex PCR. The sample lists over 85,000 clones; nearly 95% were seen once. Details on this clone: Its antigen remains unidentified.

V was trimmed by 2 bases and J by 12 bases, leaving 11 bases between them. The CDR3 length is 12 residues. CDR1 and CDR2 (germline): MGHDK, SYGVNS. This chain connects TRBV25-1 to TRBJ2-1; D call uncertain. This sequence originates from a human donor in good health. Sequenced input: non-Treg CD4+ T cells sorted from blood. DNA for the CDR3: TGTGCCAGCAGTGAAGGGTGGGGTGGGCAGTTCTTC. Translated, it gives CASSEGWGGQFF. The variable domain in full, with the rest retrieved from reference TRBV25-1 and TRBJ2-1, is EADIYQTPRYLVIGTGKKITLECSQTMGHDKMYWYQQDPGMELHLIHYSYGVNSTEKGDLSSESTVSRIRTEHFPLTLESARPSHTSQYLCASSEGWGGQFFGPGTRLTVL.